This TCR beta chain appears in the sequencing data of a study of T cell repertoires in cytomegalovirus infection. This clonotype turned up a few times. Its antigen is as yet unknown. TCRdb reanalysed the reads using MiXCR and keeps one entry per CDR3 protein. Of about 920,000 distinct CDR3 sequences in the sample, approximately 33% are singletons; the top ten hold roughly 13%. The clonotype originates from a human donor in good health (CMV status not recorded). Some clones in this sample may be carry-over from other donors' samples. The starting material was cultured CD8+ T cells from PBMCs, obtained from culture after CMV antigen stimulation.

CDR3 bases: TGTGCCAGCAGTGAATCGGGGGGGGGTGGGAACACTGAAGCTTTCTTT. Its translation: CASSESGGGGNTEAFF. The chain is built from TRBV25-1 and TRBJ1-1, with D perhaps TRBD1 (5 bases). With 1 base removed from V and 1 base from J, the gap between germline ends came to 13 bases. Germline V gives CDR1 MGHDK, CDR2 SYGVNS. CDR3 size: 16 residues.